This passage covers 7 T cell receptor beta chains from one sample sequenced in a study of blood T cell repertoires in COVID-19. Profiled with immunoSEQ multiplex PCR; TCRdb holds only in-frame clones, not every one. The sample has almost 400,000 clones; roughly 90% are singletons. The sample comprised PBMCs or T cells enriched from blood (not recorded which). The receptors stem from a woman aged 25 to 45 with acute COVID-19.

The chain recombines TRBV5-8 with TRBJ1-2; D is unresolved. The V gene lost 4 bases and the J gene lost 7 bases, with 14 bases spanning the gap. Germline values: CDR1 SGHTS, CDR2 YDEGEE. CDR3 length: 13 residues. The CDR3 sequence is CASSTQLLLGYTF. In DNA form, the CDR3 reads TGTGCCAGCAGCACACAGCTGCTCCTTGGCTACACCTTC.

The genes are TRBV5-1 and TRBJ1-6; the D gene is possibly TRBD1 (6 bases). The germline V gene encodes CDR1 SGHRS and CDR2 YFSETQ. This CDR3 is 18 amino acids long. V dropped 1 base and J dropped 9 bases, with 23 bases sitting between them. The CDR3 nucleotides read TGCGCCAGCAGCTTGAGTCCCCAGGGCCAGGGGATCGGTTCACCCCTCCACTTT. It encodes CASSLSPQGQGIGSPLHF.

The table lists this clone with a count of one. The chain couples TRBV10-3 to TRBJ1-1; unclear D gene. The CDR3 contains 17 residues. Trimming removed 0 bases at V and 1 base at J, with 15 bases between. Germline CDR1 ENHRY, CDR2 SYGVKD. CDR3 region: CAISESFLRGENTEAFF. The DNA of the CDR3 is TGTGCCATCAGTGAGTCCTTCTTGAGAGGAGAGAACACTGAAGCTTTCTTT.

The genes are TRBV24-1 and TRBJ1-4; TRBD1 might be the D (6 bases). Germline V gene lookup returns CDR1 KGHDR and CDR2 SFDVKD. V lost 4 bases, J lost 7 bases, and 15 bases lay in between. The CDR3 totals 15 residues. As DNA, the CDR3 is TGTGCCACCAGTGAACTGGGGGGGCCCAGTGAAAAACTGTTTTTT. Amino acids: CATSELGGPSEKLFF.

The V call is TRBV2, the J call TRBJ1-5, with D possibly matching TRBD1 (6 bases). V was trimmed by 4 bases and J by 7 bases, leaving 11 bases between them. The CDR3 has 13 residues. Germline CDR1 and CDR2: SNHLY and FYNNEI. The DNA for the CDR3 is TGTGCCAGCAGTGGGGCAGGGGAACAGCCCCAGCATTTT. Translated, it gives CASSGAGEQPQHF.

Concerning this clone itself: An end of the junction does not agree with germline; a read error may underlie this. The chain carries TRBV30 and TRBJ2-4; no clear D. The CDR3 runs to 12 residues. CDR1 GTSNPN and CDR2 SVGIG come from the germline V gene (reference sequence). CDR3 bases: TGTGCCTGGAGCATTTCGGAGAACACTCAGTACTTC. Its translation: CAWSISENTQYF. The full variable domain, with the rest looked up from reference TRBV30 and TRBJ2-4, is SQTIHQWPATLVQPVGSPLSLECTVEGTSNPNLYWYRQAAGRGLQLLFYSVGIGQISSEVPQNLSASRPQDRQFILSSKKLLLSDSGFYLCAWSISENTQYFGAGTRLSVL.

CDR3 sequence: CASSPRGLAGTYNEQFF. The CDR3 coding sequence is TGTGCCAGCAGCCCTCGAGGGTTGGCGGGGACCTACAATGAGCAGTTCTTC. This chain connects TRBV9 to TRBJ2-1; maybe TRBD2 (6 bases). There are 17 residues in the CDR3. Germline loops: CDR1 SGDLS, CDR2 YYNGEE. Trimming cost V 4 bases and J 2 bases, with 19 bases left between them.